Sequencing of this T cell receptor beta chain was carried out in a study of high-grade serous ovarian cancer treatment subgroups. Study-level background: On average, approximately 14,000 reads and thousands of unique TCR beta rearrangements were obtained per sample. General observations from the study: CDR1 and CDR2 were left unanalyzed; analyses focused on CDR3. TCR clonal relatedness correlated positively with neoantigen level.

Germline loops: CDR1 LNHDA, CDR2 SQIVND (reference sequence). V was clipped by 4 bases and J by 4 bases, with 10 bases between them. CDR3 length: 13 amino acids. Tumor samples were taken before definitive surgery or chemotherapy. This clone has more than one count but fewer than ten. The antigen is unknown. Using immunoSEQ multiplex PCR, the repertoire was profiled, and TCRdb retains in-frame clones only, with some absent. Seen here are nearly 8,000 clones, about 72% observed once, and the top ten hold over 4.5%. The chain is built from TRBV19 and TRBJ1-1, with D unresolved. This TCR derives from a human donor with high-grade serous ovarian cancer. Material for sequencing was tumor tissue. The CDR3 protein is CASSKRGLTEAFF. DNA for the CDR3: TGTGCCAGTAGTAAACGTGGACTCACTGAAGCTTTCTTT.